A single T cell receptor beta chain is shown here with its context. This clonotype appeared a few times. There is no known antigen for this receptor. No clone much larger than this one lies a single base away; base qualities are absent. The data were taken from a study of T cells in Graves' hyperthyroidism and ophthalmopathy (dated by TCRdb to 2018 to 2020). The study in broad terms: Peripheral blood was collected at initial diagnosis, before any treatment. Prospective prediction of ophthalmopathy was tested in an independent validation cohort of 18 to 20 hyperthyroidism patients and 15 to 17 patients who later progressed to ophthalmopathy. In addition, the study compared T-cell repertoires in thyroid tissue and in blood from six Graves' hyperthyroidism patients. TCR V-J signatures able to tell the groups apart were searched for in a discovery cohort of 100 patients, of whom under 45 had Graves' ophthalmopathy and under 65 had stable Graves' hyperthyroidism. After blood sampling, hyperthyroidism patients were treated with methimazole at a starting dose of 30 mg daily, and ophthalmopathy patients were treated with high-dose intravenous methylprednisolone. According to the paper, TCR Vbeta CDR3 sequencing was carried out on more than 120 peripheral blood samples, which came from fewer than 50 ophthalmopathy, 75 or so hyperthyroidism and approximately 17 progressor patients. The roughly 99 discovery patients were divided at random into training and test sets in a 7:3 ratio.

The TCR beta CDR3 regions were amplified from the RNA transcripts. The TCR CDR3 was subjected to a first round of RT-PCR using the HTBI primer set and the Qiagen OneStep RT-PCR kit. A second multiplex PCR round built the libraries, followed by size selection and purification. Sequencing of the libraries was done on an Illumina HiSeq2000 using paired-end 100 bp reads. The published analysis was carried out like this. SOAPnuke was used to process the raw data, removing reads that contained adapters or uncalled bases, had a mean Phred below 15, or lacked an exact match to the constant primer or identifier. High-quality paired reads were merged with COPE v1.2.5, and unique nucleotide sequences were defined as clonotypes. Clonotypes were aligned to IMGT TRBV, TRBD and TRBJ reference segments using MiTCR v1.1. The analysis included only V-J combinations with a frequency above 0.0001, which together covered approximately 99% of the repertoires. The TCS score was defined as F50 (clonal expansion) divided by E x V (chaos), with BLOSUM62-based TCRdist calculated between CDR3 peptides within each V-J. Welch's t-statistics and random forest reduced around 510 V-J features to 13, which were used in a naive Bayes classifier (R e1071). TCRdb trimmed public reads at Q25 via fastp, called clones via MiXCR and kept in-frame beta chains. Entries that share a CDR3 protein sequence are merged under the most common genes and DNA. None of the V and J calls come from the authors' own analysis; TCRdb made them. The sample profile shows approximately 400,000 distinct CDR3 sequences; about 14% of them were found once. In total, the top ten clones hold 20% of the sample.

Overall results and qualifications from the work: Sample size was not statistically predetermined, and investigators were not blinded to group allocation. Most expanded thyroid clonotypes (frequency above 0.001) were also detected in blood, suggesting blood repertoires may reflect thyroid immune responses. In validation, the model predicted progression to ophthalmopathy with approximately 69% sensitivity and less than 75% specificity, a median of about 6.7 months before onset. In cross-validation, a model built on a 13 V-J signature told ophthalmopathy apart from stable hyperthyroidism with just under 90% sensitivity and about 81% specificity, and in testing the same model reached 80%/75%.

Moderately to severely active disease, a Clinical Activity Score of at least 3, a NOSPECS grade of at least 4, and a duration under 3 months were present in ophthalmopathy patients. Any patient with an uncontrolled infection, another autoimmune disease, pregnancy or lactation was excluded. Diagnoses relied on clinical symptoms, serum thyroxine and TRAb, thyroid ultrasound and orbital computed tomography. PBMCs were isolated from about 9.1 ml of fresh peripheral blood by Ficoll-Paque density gradient centrifugation. Trizol reagent was used to extract total RNA, and RNA quality was then checked on an Agilent 2100 Bioanalyzer. CDR3 length: 15 amino acids, cysteine to phenylalanine. This entry keeps only the CDR3 DNA: 45 bases, framed from base 1. Via the germline V gene (reference sequence), CDR1 is LNHDA and CDR2 SQIVND. Here V drops 7 bases and J drops 7 bases, and the junction holds 14 bases not matched to any gene.

The chain employs TRBV19 and TRBJ1-1; TRBD1 fits 8 bases in the junction. The sample was blood. The sequence was collected from a woman aged 25 to 39 with Graves' ophthalmopathy. The CDR3 corresponds to CASISIFGQGVEAFF. At the DNA level, the sequence is TGTGCCAGTATCTCCATTTTTGGACAGGGTGTTGAAGCTTTCTTT.